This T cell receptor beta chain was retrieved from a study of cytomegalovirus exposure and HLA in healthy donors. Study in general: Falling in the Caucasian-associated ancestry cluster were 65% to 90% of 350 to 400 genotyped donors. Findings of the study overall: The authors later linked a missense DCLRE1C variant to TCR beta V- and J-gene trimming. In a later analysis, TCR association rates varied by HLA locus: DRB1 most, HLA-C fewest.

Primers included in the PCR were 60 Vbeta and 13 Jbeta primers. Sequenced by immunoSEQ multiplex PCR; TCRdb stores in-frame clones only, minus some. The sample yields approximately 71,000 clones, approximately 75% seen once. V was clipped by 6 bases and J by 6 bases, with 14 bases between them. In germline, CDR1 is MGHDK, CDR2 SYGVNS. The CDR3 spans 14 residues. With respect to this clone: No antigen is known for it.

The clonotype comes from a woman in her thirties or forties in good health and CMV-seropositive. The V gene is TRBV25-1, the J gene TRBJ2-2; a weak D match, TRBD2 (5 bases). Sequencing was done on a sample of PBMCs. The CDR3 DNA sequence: TGTGCCAGCAGAGGTTATACTAGGCCCGGGGAGCTGTTTTTT. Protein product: CASRGYTRPGELFF. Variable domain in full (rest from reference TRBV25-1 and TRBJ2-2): EADIYQTPRYLVIGTGKKITLECSQTMGHDKMYWYQQDPGMELHLIHYSYGVNSTEKGDLSSESTVSRIRTEHFPLTLESARPSHTSQYLCASRGYTRPGELFFGEGSRLTVL.